This T cell receptor beta chain was sequenced for a study of PD-1 blockade in classical Hodgkin lymphoma (dated by TCRdb to 2020 to 2022). At the level of the whole study: Nivolumab dosing was 3 mg/kg intravenously every 2 weeks, continuing until either disease progression or unacceptable toxicity. To define a peripheral blood immune signature of response to PD-1 blockade in classical Hodgkin lymphoma, the study combined TCR beta sequencing with CyTOF.

Regarding this clone: No antigen is known for it. Base qualities were left out, and no much larger clone turns up one base away.

After removal of 6 bases from V and 5 bases from J, the junction retains 16 bases not matched to a gene. Reading the germline V gene gives CDR1 ENHRY and CDR2 SYGVKD. From the cysteine through the phenylalanine, the CDR3 covers 18 amino acids. The only DNA kept is the CDR3, 54 bases in frame from the first base. The meaning of the sample's time point label: cycle 1 day 1 (C1D1), immediately before nivolumab initiation. Every trial patient had relapsed following autologous stem cell transplantation, and prior brentuximab vedotin exposure was what differed among cohorts A, B and C. A total of approximately 51 patients with relapsed/refractory classical Hodgkin lymphoma made up the trial cohort, and each patient's best overall response was complete response, partial response or progressive disease. In the multi-cohort phase II CheckMate 205 trial, trial patients received single-agent nivolumab. An independent review committee assessed best overall response by applying the 2007 International Working Group response criteria. PBMCs from the trial were collected at three points: immediately before nivolumab initiation (C1D1), and during therapy at cycle 2 day 1 and cycle 4 day 1. Peripheral blood was collected in 8 mL Vacutainer Cell Preparation Tubes, from which PBMCs were isolated by centrifugation and then cryopreserved.

Study-level results and caveats: CD4+ but not CD8+ TCR diversity rose significantly by C4D1 (p=0.0027 vs p=0.16), most apparent in complete responders (p=0.02). Diversity was lower in patients who began nivolumab less than 1 year after ASCT, so these patients were left out of later analyses to avoid confounding by immune reconstitution. The study covered only a single clinical trial cohort, and the causes of the repertoire differences, possibly disease activity or prior therapy, were still not defined. Trial patients achieving complete response had baseline diversity similar to newly diagnosed patients, whereas partial responders and progressors had significantly lower diversity. Baseline TCR diversity was reported as lower in newly diagnosed patients than in healthy donors, and lower still in relapsed/refractory patients.

Genomic DNA was isolated using the Qiagen DNeasy kit from unsorted PBMCs as well as from negatively selected CD4+ and CD8+ fractions. TCR beta CDR3 regions were amplified by immunoSEQ multiplex PCR using primers annealing to V and J segments. A synthetic immune receptor repertoire was used to minimize amplification bias, and remaining bias was computationally removed after sequencing. The paper's data handling went like this. Custom Python scripts were used to quantify repertoire diversity as the Shannon entropy index. Unsorted, CD4+ and CD8+ repertoires were analyzed separately, except for combined analyses in which CD4+ and CD8+ sequences were merged in silico. Clonal expansion was defined as a frequency increase of at least 2-fold after treatment compared with C1D1, and clones undetected at baseline were assigned a pseudocount of 0.5. Singleton clones were defined as clones with 0 or 1 copy at C1D1, and non-singleton clones were defined as clones with 2 or more copies. Clones expanded in unsorted samples were annotated as CD4+, CD8+ or unknown by matching protein sequences in sorted samples from the same patient. Wilcoxon tests on paired samples were used to test changes in diversity from C1D1 to C4D1. This is the immuneACCESS table as TCRdb keeps it, with only in-frame sequences that have V and J called. A part of the clones is gone; compared with another copy, unresolved V genes explain less than half, and the rest is unexplained. D and trimming come from the DNA, and the V and J calls and clone size come from that table. Present in this sample are about 97,000 clones, approximately 80% of which were seen just once. Of the sample, more than 9% falls within the top ten clones.

The sequence came from a human donor with classical Hodgkin lymphoma. The chain couples TRBV10-3 to TRBJ2-1; TRBD2 fits 10 bases in the junction. The sequenced sample was peripheral blood mononuclear cells (PBMCs), obtained at baseline. The CDR3 has the sequence CAISTSSGSPGWDNEQFF. At the DNA level, the sequence is TGTGCCATCAGCACTTCTAGCGGGAGTCCCGGATGGGACAATGAGCAGTTCTTC.